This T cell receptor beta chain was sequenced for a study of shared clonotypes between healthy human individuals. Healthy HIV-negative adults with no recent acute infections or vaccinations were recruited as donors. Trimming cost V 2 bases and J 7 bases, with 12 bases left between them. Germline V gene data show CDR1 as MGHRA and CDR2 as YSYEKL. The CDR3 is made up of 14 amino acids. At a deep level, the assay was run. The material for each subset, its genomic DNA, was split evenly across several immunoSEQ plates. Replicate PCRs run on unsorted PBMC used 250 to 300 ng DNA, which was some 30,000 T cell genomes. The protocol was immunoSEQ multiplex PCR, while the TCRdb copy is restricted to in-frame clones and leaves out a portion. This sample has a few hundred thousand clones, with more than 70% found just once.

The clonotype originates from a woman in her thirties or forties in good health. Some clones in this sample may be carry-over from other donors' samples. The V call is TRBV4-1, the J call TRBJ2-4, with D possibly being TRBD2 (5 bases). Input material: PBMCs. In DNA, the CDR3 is TGCGCCAGCAGCCAATCGGGGTCTTGGAACATTCAGTACTTC. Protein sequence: CASSQSGSWNIQYF.